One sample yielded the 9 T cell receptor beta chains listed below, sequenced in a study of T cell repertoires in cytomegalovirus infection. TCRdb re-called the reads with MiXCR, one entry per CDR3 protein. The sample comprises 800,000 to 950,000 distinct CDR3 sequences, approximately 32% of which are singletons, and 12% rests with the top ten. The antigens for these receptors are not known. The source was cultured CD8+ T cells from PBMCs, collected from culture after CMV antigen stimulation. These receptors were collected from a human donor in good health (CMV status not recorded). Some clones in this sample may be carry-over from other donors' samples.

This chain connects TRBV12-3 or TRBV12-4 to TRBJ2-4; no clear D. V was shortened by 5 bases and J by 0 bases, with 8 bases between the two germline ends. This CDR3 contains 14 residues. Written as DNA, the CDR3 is TGTGCCAGCAGTCCATGGGGAGCCAAAAACATTCAGTACTTC. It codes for CASSPWGAKNIQYF.

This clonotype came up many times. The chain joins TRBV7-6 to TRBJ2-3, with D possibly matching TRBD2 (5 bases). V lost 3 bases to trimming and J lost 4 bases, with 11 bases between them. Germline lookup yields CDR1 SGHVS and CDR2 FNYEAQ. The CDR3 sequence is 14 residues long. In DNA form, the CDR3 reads TGTGCCAGCAGCTTCCTGAGGGATGCAGATACGCAGTATTTT. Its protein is CASSFLRDADTQYF.

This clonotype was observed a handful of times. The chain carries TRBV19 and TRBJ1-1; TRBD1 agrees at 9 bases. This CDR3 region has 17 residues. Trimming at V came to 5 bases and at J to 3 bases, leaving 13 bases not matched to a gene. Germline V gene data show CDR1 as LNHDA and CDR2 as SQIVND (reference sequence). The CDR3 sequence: CASSSFTNRGPDTEAFF. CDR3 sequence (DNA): TGTGCCAGTAGTTCCTTCACGAACAGGGGGCCGGACACTGAAGCTTTCTTT.

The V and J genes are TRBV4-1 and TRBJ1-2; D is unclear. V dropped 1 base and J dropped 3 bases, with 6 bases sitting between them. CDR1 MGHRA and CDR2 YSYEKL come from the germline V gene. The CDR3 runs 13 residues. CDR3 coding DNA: TGCGCCAGCAGCCAAGCCGGATACTATGGCTACACCTTC. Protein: CASSQAGYYGYTF.

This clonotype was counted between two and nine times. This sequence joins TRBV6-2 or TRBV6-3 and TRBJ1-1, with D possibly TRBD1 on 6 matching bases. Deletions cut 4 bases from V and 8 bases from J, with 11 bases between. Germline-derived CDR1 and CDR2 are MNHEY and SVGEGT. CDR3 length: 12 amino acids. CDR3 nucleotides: TGTGCCAGCAGTTCGGCAGGGGTAGAAGCTTTCTTT. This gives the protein CASSSAGVEAFF.

CDR3 nucleotides: TGTGCCAGTAGTATTCCCCTCGGGGAGCTGTTTTTT. Translating it yields CASSIPLGELFF. The V and J genes are TRBV19 and TRBJ2-2; no definite D call. The germline V and J ends were trimmed by 3 bases and 7 bases, with 6 bases remaining between them. CDR1 LNHDA and CDR2 SQIVND come from the germline V gene (reference sequence). The CDR3 is 12 amino acids.

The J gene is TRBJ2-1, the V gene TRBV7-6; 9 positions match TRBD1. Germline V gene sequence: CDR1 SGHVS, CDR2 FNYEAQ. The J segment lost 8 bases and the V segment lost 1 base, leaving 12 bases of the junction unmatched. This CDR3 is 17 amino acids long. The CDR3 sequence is CASSLVSGQGKLDEQFF. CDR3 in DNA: TGTGCCAGCAGCTTAGTATCTGGACAGGGGAAGTTGGATGAGCAGTTCTTC.

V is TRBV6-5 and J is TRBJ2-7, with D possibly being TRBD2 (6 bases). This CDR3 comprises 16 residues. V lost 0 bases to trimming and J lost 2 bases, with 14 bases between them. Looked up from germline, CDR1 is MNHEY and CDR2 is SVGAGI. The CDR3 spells CASSYSMGERAYEQYV. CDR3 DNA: TGTGCCAGCAGTTACTCGATGGGGGAGCGGGCCTACGAGCAGTACGTC.

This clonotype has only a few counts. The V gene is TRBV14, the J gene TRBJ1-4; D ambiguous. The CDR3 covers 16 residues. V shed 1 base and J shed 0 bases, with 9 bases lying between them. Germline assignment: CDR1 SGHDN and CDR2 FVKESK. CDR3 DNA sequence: TGTGCCAGCAGCCAAGTAGAAAGTGCAACTAATGAAAAACTGTTTTTT. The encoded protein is CASSQVESATNEKLFF.